What follows are 12 T cell receptor beta chains derived from one specimen sequenced in a study of neurological immune-mediated disorders. Via MiXCR, TCRdb re-called the 5' RACE reads, giving one row per CDR3 protein. The sample shows about 38,000 distinct CDR3 sequences, around a tenth of them seen only once. The specimen was CD4+ T cells from blood. These receptors were collected from a woman aged 25 to 45 with HTLV-1-associated myelopathy (HAM/TSP).

This clonotype was seen ten or more times. The chain has TRBV7-2 and TRBJ2-5, with 7 nucleotides matching TRBD1. The germline V gene encodes CDR1 SGHTA and CDR2 FQGNSA. With 5 bases clipped from V and 4 bases from J, the junction kept 1 base outside the gene matches. The CDR3 has 12 amino acids. CDR3 nucleotide sequence: TGTGCCAGCAGCAACAGGGGAGAGACCCAGTACTTC. Its translation: CASSNRGETQYF. The whole variable domain, remainder taken from reference TRBV7-2 and TRBJ2-5, is GAGVSQSPSNKVTEKGKDVELRCDPISGHTALYWYRQSLGQGLEFLIYFQGNSAPDKSGLPSDRFSAERTGGSVSTLTIQRTQQEDSAVYLCASSNRGETQYFGPGTRLLVL.

This clonotype was picked up many times. The rearrangement uses TRBV5-1 and TRBJ2-4; 7 nucleotides match TRBD1. This CDR3 has 16 amino acids. Germline V gives CDR1 SGHRS, CDR2 YFSETQ. Trimming cost V 3 bases and J 0 bases; bases outside gene matches: 6. CDR3 sequence reads: CASSSGDRLAKNIQYF. The CDR3 nucleotides read TGCGCCAGCAGCTCCGGGGACAGACTAGCCAAAAACATTCAGTACTTC.

V usage is TRBV5-1 and J usage is TRBJ1-1; D ambiguous. The V gene's germline CDR1 is SGHRS and CDR2 YFSETQ. V shed 0 bases and J shed 0 bases, with 6 bases lying between them. This CDR3 contains 14 residues. The CDR3 region has the DNA TGCGCCAGCAGCTTGGAAGCCATGAACACTGAAGCTTTCTTT. It specifies CASSLEAMNTEAFF.

The sample holds many counts of this clonotype. The V and J genes are TRBV5-1 and TRBJ2-1, with D perhaps matching TRBD2 (6 bases). V dropped 4 bases and J dropped 5 bases, with 13 bases sitting between them. Germline CDR1 SGHRS, CDR2 YFSETQ. This CDR3 contains 14 residues. CDR3 in amino acids: CASSTGTGNNEQFF. CDR3 in DNA: TGCGCCAGCAGCACCGGGACTGGAAACAATGAGCAGTTCTTC. The entire variable domain, with the rest obtained from reference TRBV5-1 and TRBJ2-1, is as follows: KAGVTQTPRYLIKTRGQQVTLSCSPISGHRSVSWYQQTPGQGLQFLFEYFSETQRNKGNFPGRFSGRQFSNSRSEMNVSTLELGDSALYLCASSTGTGNNEQFFGPGTRLTVL.

Ten or more counts support this clonotype. The chain combines TRBV5-4 with TRBJ2-1, with D uncertain. The V gene's germline CDR1 is SGHNT and CDR2 YYREEE (reference sequence). CDR3 length: 15 residues. V was cut by 3 bases and J by 2 bases, with 12 bases left in between. The CDR3, as DNA: TGTGCCAGCAGCTCTGGACCGAACACCTACAATGAGCAGTTCTTC. Protein sequence: CASSSGPNTYNEQFF. Drawing the rest from reference TRBV5-4 and TRBJ2-1, the complete variable domain is ETGVTQSPTHLIKTRGQQVTLRCSSQSGHNTVSWYQQALGQGPQFIFQYYREEENGRGNFPPRFSGLQFPNYSSELNVNALELDDSALYLCASSSGPNTYNEQFFGPGTRLTVL.

This clonotype is labeled medium-sized (0.01 to 0.1%). The chain couples TRBV5-1 to TRBJ1-6; TRBD1 matches at 7 bases. The germline V gene has CDR1 SGHRS and CDR2 YFSETQ. This CDR3 contains 16 residues. The V and J ends lost 0 bases and 9 bases, in that order; junction bases with no gene match: 9. The CDR3 nucleotides read TGCGCCAGCAGCTTGGCCGTAAGGGACAGTGTTTCACCCCTCCACTTT. Its translation is CASSLAVRDSVSPLHF.

This clonotype was counted at least ten times. The chain carries TRBV19 and TRBJ1-1; D perhaps matches TRBD1 (5 bases). Germline V CDR1 and CDR2: LNHDA, SQIVND (reference sequence). V was pared by 3 bases and J by 8 bases, with 10 bases between. CDR3 length: 12 residues. CDR3 residues: CASSIAGREAFF. CDR3 coding DNA: TGTGCCAGTAGTATCGCAGGGAGGGAAGCTTTCTTT.

This clonotype was observed at least ten times. The V and J genes are TRBV20-1 and TRBJ2-7; TRBD1 matches 7 bases. With 6 bases clipped from V and 3 bases from J, the junction kept 11 bases outside the gene matches. This CDR3 comprises 14 residues. The germline V gene has CDR1 DFQATT and CDR2 SNEGSKA (reference sequence). This CDR3 is CSARRDSQSYEQYF. The DNA for the CDR3 is TGCAGTGCAAGAAGGGACAGCCAAAGCTACGAGCAGTACTTC.

The sample holds many counts of this clonotype. This chain uses TRBV10-3 with TRBJ2-3, with 8 bases matching TRBD2. Germline CDR1 reads ENHRY; CDR2 reads SYGVKD. With V trimmed by 8 bases and J by 2 bases, 12 bases remained unmatched. This CDR3 has 16 residues. The CDR3 bases are TGTGCCATCGCCCGAACAGCGGGAGAAATCACAGATACGCAGTATTTT. This encodes CAIARTAGEITDTQYF.

This clonotype was seen repeatedly, ten times or more. This chain uses TRBV6-2 or TRBV6-3 with TRBJ1-1, with D perhaps TRBD1 (6 bases). Germline V CDR1 and CDR2: MNHEY, SVGEGT. V was shortened by 6 bases and J by 0 bases, with 11 bases between the two germline ends. CDR3 length equals 14 residues. The CDR3: CASRSDRLNTEAFF. The CDR3, as DNA: TGTGCCAGCAGGTCAGACAGGTTGAACACTGAAGCTTTCTTT.

This clonotype showed up many times. The genes are TRBV19 and TRBJ2-1; 9 nucleotides agree with TRBD2. The CDR3 totals 16 residues. The trim removed 4 bases at V and 4 bases at J, leaving 8 bases unmatched. Germline V gives CDR1 LNHDA, CDR2 SQIVND (reference sequence). CDR3 region: CASSTSGLALYNEQFF. CDR3 DNA sequence: TGTGCCAGTAGTACCTCCGGACTAGCGCTGTACAATGAGCAGTTCTTC.

This clonotype appeared many times. V and J are TRBV5-1 and TRBJ1-2; D remains unclear. Trimming stripped 1 base from V and 4 bases from J, with 8 bases between. Germline CDR1 and CDR2: SGHRS and YFSETQ. The CDR3 is 13 amino acids. Written as DNA, the CDR3 is TGCGCCAGCAGCTTGCCGGCCGGCTATGGCTACACCTTC. As protein: CASSLPAGYGYTF.